Presented here are 28 T cell receptor beta chains from one specimen sequenced in a study of naive and memory T cell subsets. No antigen is known for these receptors. General study findings and limits: A few larger clonotypes appeared in naive repertoires, especially CD8, possibly memory cells re-expressing CD45RA.

An equimolar mix of two oligonucleotides served as the beta constant-region primer for TRBC1 and TRBC2. Nested alpha and beta constant-region primers with the SP2 primer drove four PCR rounds on ligated cDNA. TCRdb redid the calling of the UMI-ligation and nested PCR reads with MiXCR, one entry per CDR3 protein. Of 99,000 or so distinct CDR3 sequences in the sample, approximately 14% were seen once. The specimen sequenced was naive CD8+ T cells from blood. The receptors stem from a human donor in good health.

The chain combines TRBV7-8 with TRBJ2-5; TRBD1 matches at 7 bases. The J segment lost 2 bases and the V segment lost 5 bases, leaving 14 bases of the junction unmatched. The CDR3 has 17 amino acids. CDR1 is SGHVS, CDR2 FQNEAQ, per germline. The CDR3 DNA is TGTGCCAGCAGCCTCGTGGTTGGGACAGAAGAACAAGAGACCCAGTACTTC. It codes for CASSLVVGTEEQETQYF.

This clonotype was counted only a few times. J is TRBJ2-1 and V is TRBV7-8; unclear D gene. V gave up 4 bases and J gave up 4 bases, with 14 bases separating them. Germline V gene lookup returns CDR1 SGHVS and CDR2 FQNEAQ. This CDR3 comprises 15 residues. This CDR3 is CASSSYPLDYNEQFF. The CDR3 DNA is TGTGCCAGCAGCTCCTATCCGCTAGATTACAATGAGCAGTTCTTC.

The V and J genes are TRBV20-1 and TRBJ1-1; D gene unclear. The CDR3 consists of 12 residues. Trimming left V 3 bases short and J 1 base short, with 6 bases between. Germline V gene sequence: CDR1 DFQATT, CDR2 SNEGSKA (reference sequence). CDR3 nucleotides: TGCAGTGCTAGCCTTGGGAACACTGAAGCTTTCTTT. Translated, it gives CSASLGNTEAFF.

This clonotype was seen ten or more times. The CDR3 reads CASSSLAAYNEQFF. CDR3 DNA sequence: TGTGCCAGCAGCTCACTAGCGGCATACAATGAGCAGTTCTTC. J is TRBJ2-1 and V is TRBV11-3; 8 positions agree with TRBD2. The CDR3 sequence is 14 residues long. Germline V gene lookup returns CDR1 SGHNT and CDR2 YENEEA. With V trimmed by 4 bases and J by 4 bases, 3 bases remained unmatched.

CDR3 in amino acids: CATSRDRDRGLEKLFF. The DNA of the CDR3 is TGTGCCACCAGCAGAGATCGAGACAGGGGCCTTGAAAAACTGTTTTTT. The chain carries TRBV15 and TRBJ1-4, with 8 bases matching TRBD1. V lost 0 bases to trimming and J lost 7 bases; unmatched junction nucleotides: 7. Germline CDR1 and CDR2: LNHNV and YYDKDF (reference sequence). This CDR3 region has 16 residues.

This clonotype was observed at least ten times. This rearrangement joins TRBV12-5 to TRBJ1-1; no clear D. V lost 7 bases and J lost 1, with 10 bases in between. The CDR3 has 13 amino acids. Germline V gene data show CDR1 as LGHNT and CDR2 as FRNRAP. The CDR3 region has the DNA TGTGCTAGTGCCTCTTCGGGGAACACTGAAGCTTTCTTT. Translated: CASASSGNTEAFF.

This clonotype was detected a few times. The J gene is TRBJ1-1, the V gene TRBV29-1; 12 nucleotides align to TRBD1. Germline loops: CDR1 SQVTM, CDR2 ANQGSEA. CDR3 length equals 15 residues. V dropped 7 bases and J dropped 2; count of bases not matched to a gene: 8. In DNA form, the CDR3 reads TGCAGCGCCCAGGGGGGGACAGGGGGCAACACTGAAGCTTTCTTT. It translates to CSAQGGTGGNTEAFF.

This sequence joins TRBV7-8 and TRBJ2-7; D gene ambiguous. V was clipped by 1 base and J by 4 bases, with 8 bases between them. CDR1 and CDR2 from the germline V gene are SGHVS and FQNEAQ. CDR3 size: 13 residues. CDR3 sequence: CASSLGHPYEQYF. CDR3 DNA: TGTGCCAGCAGCTTAGGACATCCTTACGAGCAGTACTTC.

This clonotype was recorded at least ten times. J is TRBJ2-3 and V is TRBV4-3; TRBD2 matches 7 bases. The CDR3 sequence is 16 residues long. Germline V gene data show CDR1 as LGHNA and CDR2 as YSLEER. V gave up 0 bases and J gave up 4 bases; unmatched junction bases: 7. CDR3 in amino acids: CASSQDLRGGADTQYF. Here the CDR3 DNA reads TGCGCCAGCAGCCAAGATCTGCGGGGAGGGGCAGATACGCAGTATTTT.

At least ten counts were recorded for this clonotype. The chain combines TRBV28 with TRBJ2-4, with D maybe TRBD1 (6 bases). Trimming shortened V by 5 bases and J by 6 bases, and 11 bases separated the two germline ends. CDR3 length: 13 amino acids. The germline V gene has CDR1 MDHEN and CDR2 SYDVKM. This CDR3 reads CASSQGPRNIQYF. CDR3 sequence (DNA): TGTGCCAGCAGTCAGGGGCCCAGAAACATTCAGTACTTC.

There are a few counts of this clonotype. The chain recombines TRBV29-1 with TRBJ1-1; perhaps TRBD1 as D (5 bases). The CDR3 consists of 13 residues. CDR1 and CDR2 (germline): SQVTM, ANQGSEA. Trimming stripped 4 bases from V and 3 bases from J, with 12 bases between. CDR3 amino acids: CSVATGWDTEAFF. Written as DNA, the CDR3 is TGCAGCGTTGCAACAGGCTGGGACACTGAAGCTTTCTTT. Full variable domain (remainder filled in from reference TRBV29-1 and TRBJ1-1): SAVISQKPSRDICQRGTSLTIQCQVDSQVTMMFWYRQQPGQSLTLIATANQGSEATYESGFVIDKFPISRPNLTFSTLTVSNMSPEDSSIYLCSVATGWDTEAFFGQGTRLTVV.

V gene TRBV6-2 or TRBV6-3 combines with J gene TRBJ2-5, with 7 bases aligning to TRBD2. Trimming took 2 bases from V and 1 from J; bases not matched to a gene: 13. The CDR3 sequence is 18 residues long. The germline V gene has CDR1 MNHEY and CDR2 SVGEGT. The CDR3 DNA sequence: TGTGCCAGCAGTTACAACGCTCACGGGACTACCTTCCAAGAGACCCAGTACTTC. This translates into CASSYNAHGTTFQETQYF.

This clonotype was observed a few times. The chain couples TRBV2 to TRBJ2-5, with D tentatively TRBD1 (6 bases). The ends were cut back, 6 bases at V and 0 bases at J, with 14 bases in the middle. The CDR3 runs to 15 residues. Germline V lookup: CDR1 SNHLY, CDR2 FYNNEI. The CDR3 DNA sequence: TGTGCCAGCAGACCTAAAACAGGGTACCAAGAGACCCAGTACTTC. Its protein is CASRPKTGYQETQYF. The whole variable domain, remainder taken from reference TRBV2 and TRBJ2-5, is EPEVTQTPSHQVTQMGQEVILRCVPISNHLYFYWYRQILGQKVEFLVSFYNNEISEKSEIFDDQFSVERPDGSNFTLKIRSTKLEDSAMYFCASRPKTGYQETQYFGPGTRLLVL.

This clonotype has at least ten counts. J is TRBJ2-3 and V is TRBV15, with 9 bases fitting TRBD1. The CDR3 contains 15 residues. Germline loops: CDR1 LNHNV, CDR2 YYDKDF (reference sequence). With V trimmed by 0 bases and J by 6 bases, 4 bases remained unmatched. CDR3 protein: CATSRDRDRDDTQYF. The DNA for the CDR3 is TGTGCCACCAGCAGAGACCGGGACAGGGATGATACGCAGTATTTT.

This clonotype was recorded a few times. The V call is TRBV4-2, the J call TRBJ2-3; 15 nucleotides align to TRBD2. CDR1 is LGHNA, CDR2 YNFKEQ, per germline. The V gene end was trimmed by 3 bases and the J gene end by 6 bases; junction bases not matched to a gene: 10. CDR3 length: 18 residues. CDR3: CASSQPGLAGGQSDTQYF. The CDR3 DNA is TGTGCCAGCAGCCAGCCTGGACTAGCGGGGGGGCAATCGGATACGCAGTATTTT.

This clonotype was observed a handful of times. V usage is TRBV29-1 and J usage is TRBJ2-1; D gene uncertain. Trimming took 2 bases from V and 4 from J, leaving 15 bases between them. Germline lookup yields CDR1 SQVTM and CDR2 ANQGSEA. This CDR3 is 15 amino acids long. The CDR3 sequence is CSVESPATFYNEQFF. The CDR3 region has the DNA TGCAGCGTTGAATCGCCAGCGACTTTTTACAATGAGCAGTTCTTC.

This chain connects TRBV9 to TRBJ1-5, with D possibly matching TRBD1 (6 bases). V was shortened by 4 bases and J by 6 bases, with 14 bases between the two germline ends. CDR3 length: 14 residues. CDR1 SGDLS and CDR2 YYNGEE come from the germline V gene. The CDR3 sequence is CASSQGGASQPQHF. In DNA form, the CDR3 reads TGTGCCAGCAGCCAAGGGGGAGCTAGTCAGCCCCAGCATTTT.

Note on this clonotype: A much larger clone differs from this one at a single base, so this may be a read error. The V call is TRBV4-1, the J call TRBJ2-1, with D perhaps TRBD2 (6 bases). The CDR3 has 16 residues. The germline V gene encodes CDR1 MGHRA and CDR2 YSYEKL. DNA for the CDR3: TGCGACAGCAGCCAGGCTAGCGTGAGCTCCTACAATGAGCAGTTCTTC. Translating it yields CDSSQASVSSYNEQFF.

The chain couples TRBV4-1 to TRBJ2-1; TRBD1 agrees at 10 bases. Per the germline V gene, CDR1 is MGHRA and CDR2 is YSYEKL. The ends lost 1 base at V and 15 bases at J; junction bases unmatched: 6. The CDR3 sequence is 13 residues long. DNA for the CDR3: TGCGCCAGCAGCCAAGCGACAGGGGGCTTTCTGTTCTTC. This encodes CASSQATGGFLFF.

This clonotype was found a few times. The chain has TRBV7-9 and TRBJ2-7, with D uncertain. The length of the CDR3 is 12 residues. Trimming took 5 bases from V and 5 from J, leaving 10 bases between them. Germline V gene lookup returns CDR1 SEHNR and CDR2 FQNEAQ (reference sequence). The CDR3 region is CASSPEQNEQYF. The CDR3 DNA sequence: TGTGCCAGCAGCCCGGAACAGAACGAGCAGTACTTC.

This clonotype was picked up a small number of times. One end of the junction varies from germline; a read error may be responsible. The genes are TRBV7-8 and TRBJ2-1; D might be TRBD1 or TRBD2, each matching 5 bases. The CDR3 is 15 residues long. From germline, CDR1 is SGHVS and CDR2 FQNEAQ. The CDR3 nucleotides read TGTGCCAGCAGCTTATTAGTGGGACCAAACAAGGAGCAGTTCTTC. It is translated as CASSLLVGPNKEQFF.

The chain couples TRBV6-6 to TRBJ1-1, with D unclear. The germline V and J ends were trimmed by 7 bases and 0 bases, with 12 bases remaining between them. The germline V gene has CDR1 MNHNY and CDR2 SVGAGI (reference sequence). The CDR3 loop spans 14 amino acids. CDR3 sequence reads: CASIWMGMNTEAFF. The CDR3 region has the DNA TGTGCCAGCATTTGGATGGGGATGAACACTGAAGCTTTCTTT.

V and J are TRBV6-2 or TRBV6-3 and TRBJ1-6; TRBD1 matches 7 bases. In germline, CDR1 is MNHEY, CDR2 SVGEGT. The length of the CDR3 is 18 residues. The junction had 7 bases not matched to a gene; V was cut back by 2 bases and J by 0 bases. The DNA of the CDR3 is TGTGCCAGCAGTTACAACGGACAGGTGGGCTCCTATAATTCACCCCTCCACTTT. Translating it yields CASSYNGQVGSYNSPLHF.

This clonotype was seen a handful of times. This chain connects TRBV13 to TRBJ2-3, with a possible D match to TRBD2 (6 bases). Germline CDR1 and CDR2: PRHDT and FYEKMQ (reference sequence). The CDR3 has 15 residues. The germline V and J ends were trimmed by 5 bases and 1 base, with 13 bases remaining between them. CDR3: CASSGKRVGTDTQYF. The CDR3 coding sequence is TGTGCCAGCAGCGGAAAGCGGGTTGGCACAGATACGCAGTATTTT.

The CDR3: CASSPGGGGTDTQYF. CDR3 in DNA: TGTGCCAGCAGCCCTGGAGGAGGGGGGACAGATACGCAGTATTTT. The chain recombines TRBV12-3 or TRBV12-4 with TRBJ2-3; the D call may be TRBD1 or TRBD2 (6 bases each). The CDR3 contains 15 residues. V lost 6 bases and J 3 bases, leaving 16 bases between the germline ends.

The sample holds a few counts of this clonotype. The chain carries TRBV29-1 and TRBJ2-7, with 7 bases fitting TRBD2. The V gene's germline CDR1 is SQVTM and CDR2 ANQGSEA. The CDR3 totals 11 residues. Trimming took 6 bases from V and 2 from J; bases not matched to a gene: 1. CDR3: CSVREAYEQYF. CDR3 in DNA: TGCAGCGTCCGGGAGGCCTACGAGCAGTACTTC.

There are a few counts of this clonotype. This chain joins TRBV12-3 or TRBV12-4 and TRBJ1-2, with D perhaps TRBD1 (5 bases). Trimming took off 4 bases at V and 6 bases at J, with 9 bases between the two ends. CDR3 length: 12 amino acids. The CDR3 spells CASSSGRDGYTF. CDR3 bases: TGTGCCAGCAGTTCCGGCAGGGATGGCTACACCTTC.

The rearrangement uses TRBV24-1 and TRBJ2-2; 11 bases map to TRBD1. Germline values: CDR1 KGHDR, CDR2 SFDVKD. Trimming cost V 4 bases and J 0 bases; bases outside gene matches: 3. The CDR3 covers 17 residues. The CDR3 coding sequence is TGTGCCACCAGTGACTCGGGACAGGGGGCGAACACCGGGGAGCTGTTTTTT. It translates to CATSDSGQGANTGELFF.